The 14 T cell receptor beta chains presented below share a single source sample, sequenced in a study of PD-1 blockade in classical Hodgkin lymphoma. All patients experienced relapse after autologous stem cell transplantation, and brentuximab vedotin exposure was variable. Using immunoSEQ multiplex PCR, the repertoire was profiled, and TCRdb retains in-frame clones only, with some absent. The table includes about 37,000 clones, 75% to 85% detected once. Specimen: peripheral blood mononuclear cells (PBMCs), collected at baseline. The receptor source for this set is a human donor with classical Hodgkin lymphoma.

V gene TRBV30 combines with J gene TRBJ1-2; 11 nucleotides agree with TRBD1. The V gene end was trimmed by 4 bases and the J gene end by 7 bases; junction bases not matched to a gene: 11. There are 15 residues in the CDR3. CDR1 GTSNPN and CDR2 SVGIG come from the germline V gene (reference sequence). CDR3 in amino acids: CAWNPSDRGRSGYTF. CDR3 nucleotides: TGTGCCTGGAACCCATCGGACAGGGGGCGGAGTGGCTACACCTTC.

The chain is built from TRBV28 and TRBJ1-4, with no clear D. Trimming took off 5 bases at V and 6 bases at J, with 13 bases between the two ends. Germline CDR1 reads MDHEN; CDR2 reads SYDVKM. CDR3 length: 14 amino acids. CDR3 sequence reads: CASSLSGSDEKLFF. The CDR3 DNA follows: TGTGCCAGCAGTCTTTCCGGGAGTGATGAAAAACTGTTTTTT.

The CDR3 region has the DNA TGTGCCAGCAGTGAGAAGGGGATTGGGAATCAGCCCCAGCATTTT. Translation: CASSEKGIGNQPQHF. The rearrangement joins TRBV6-1 to TRBJ1-5; the D gene is possibly TRBD1 (5 bases). The CDR3 length is 15 residues. CDR1 and CDR2 (germline): MNHNS, SASEGT. Trimming removed 3 bases at V and 4 bases at J, with 13 bases between.

The chain is built from TRBV11-2 and TRBJ2-2; the match to TRBD2 covers 7 bases. The germline V gene has CDR1 SGHAT and CDR2 FQNNGV. V dropped 4 bases and J dropped 8; count of bases not matched to a gene: 7. The CDR3 contains 14 residues. CDR3 bases: TGTGCCAGCAGCTCCCGACTAGCTAAAGGGGAGCTGTTTTTT. It codes for CASSSRLAKGELFF.

CDR3 DNA: TGCGCCAGCAGCGCTGGACTAGCGCCGAGCACAGATACGCAGTATTTT. It encodes CASSAGLAPSTDTQYF. V usage is TRBV5-1 and J usage is TRBJ2-3, with 9 bases fitting TRBD2. The CDR3 has 16 residues. CDR1 SGHRS and CDR2 YFSETQ come from the germline V gene. The junction had 6 bases not matched to a gene; V was cut back by 4 bases and J by 0 bases.

J is TRBJ1-1 and V is TRBV6-1; no clear D. Germline V gene lookup returns CDR1 MNHNS and CDR2 SASEGT. The CDR3 covers 12 residues. Trimming took off 5 bases at V and 3 bases at J, with 7 bases between the two ends. The CDR3 loop reads CASSRIDTEAFF. The CDR3 coding sequence is TGTGCCAGCAGTCGGATAGACACTGAAGCTTTCTTT.

The CDR3 loop is CASSQPGRNYGYTF. CDR3 sequence (DNA): TGCGCCAGCAGTCAACCGGGACGGAACTATGGCTACACCTTC. The chain employs TRBV23-1 and TRBJ1-2, with D possibly TRBD1 on 5 matching bases. TRBV23-1 is an ORF for which the function is uncertain. Trimming shortened V by 2 bases and J by 2 bases, and 9 bases separated the two germline ends. The CDR3 runs to 14 residues.

This clone was seen once. The rearrangement uses TRBV2 and TRBJ1-5; D uncertain. This CDR3 is built from 13 residues. Germline CDR1 reads SNHLY; CDR2 reads FYNNEI. The ends were cut back, 1 base at V and 3 bases at J, with 4 bases in the middle. The CDR3 sequence: CASSEVINQPQHF. DNA for the CDR3: TGTGCCAGCAGTGAAGTGATCAATCAGCCCCAGCATTTT.

The gene calls are TRBV28 and TRBJ1-2, with a possible D match to TRBD1 (6 bases). V was cut by 2 bases and J by 8 bases, with 15 bases left in between. The germline gives CDR1 MDHEN, CDR2 SYDVKM. CDR3 length equals 14 residues. The CDR3 spells CASSLRGRGGGYTF. CDR3 nucleotides: TGTGCCAGCAGTTTAAGGGGCAGGGGAGGAGGCTACACCTTC.

The rearrangement joins TRBV28 to TRBJ2-7; 7 bases align to TRBD1. CDR1 and CDR2 (germline): MDHEN, SYDVKM. J was trimmed by 3 bases and V by 5 bases; bases with no gene match: 10. This CDR3 region has 15 residues. The CDR3 sequence: CASSDDRELFYEQYF. Here the CDR3 DNA reads TGTGCCAGCAGTGACGACAGGGAGCTTTTCTACGAGCAGTACTTC.

The gene calls are TRBV5-1 and TRBJ2-7; possibly TRBD2 for D (6 bases). Looked up from germline, CDR1 is SGHRS and CDR2 is YFSETQ. The V end lost 1 base, the J end lost 6 bases, and 14 bases lay between the germline ends. The length of the CDR3 is 14 residues. CDR3 sequence (DNA): TGCGCCAGCAGCTTGCGGGAGTTCAACCTCGAGCAGTACTTC. Its protein is CASSLREFNLEQYF.

This chain joins TRBV4-1 and TRBJ2-7; a weak D match, TRBD2 (6 bases). CDR1 is MGHRA, CDR2 YSYEKL, per germline. The ends were cut back, 3 bases at V and 0 bases at J, with 12 bases in the middle. There are 15 residues in the CDR3. The CDR3 protein is CASSHLAELSYEQYF. The DNA of the CDR3 is TGCGCCAGCAGCCATTTAGCGGAGCTCTCCTACGAGCAGTACTTC.

Only a few counts were recorded for this clone. The chain joins TRBV27 to TRBJ2-1; TRBD2 might be the D (5 bases). The germline gives CDR1 MNHEY, CDR2 SMNVEV (reference sequence). V lost 5 bases and J lost 8, with 16 bases in between. The CDR3 is 14 amino acids. This CDR3 reads CASSQLLDRDEQFF. The CDR3 DNA reads TGTGCCAGCAGTCAACTACTAGATCGCGATGAGCAGTTCTTC.

This sequence joins TRBV11-3 and TRBJ2-2; 8 bases agree with TRBD2. This CDR3 comprises 15 residues. The J segment lost 2 bases and the V segment lost 5 bases, leaving 4 bases of the junction unmatched. The V gene's germline CDR1 is SGHNT and CDR2 YENEEA. This CDR3 is CASSRLASNTGELFF. As DNA, the CDR3 is TGTGCCAGCAGCCGACTAGCGAGTAACACCGGGGAGCTGTTTTTT. Supplemented by reference TRBV11-3 and TRBJ2-2, the full variable domain reads EAGVVQSPRYKIIEKKQPVAFWCNPISGHNTLYWYLQNLGQGPELLIRYENEEAVDDSQLPKDRFSAERLKGVDSTLKIQPAELGDSAVYLCASSRLASNTGELFFGEGSRLTVL.